This paragraph covers one TCR beta chain sequence. At one boundary the junction diverges from the germline segment, which might be a read error. This entry comes from a study of molecular identifiers for immune sequencing clone quantification. TCRdb ran MiXCR on the PCR reads and lists one entry per CDR3 protein. This sample has some 320,000 distinct CDR3 sequences, with about a fifth found just once. Germline V gives CDR1 MNHEY, CDR2 SMNVEV (reference sequence). The CDR3 consists of 12 residues. Sequencing used naive CD8+ T cells from blood, with Jurkat cell RNA spiked in. Sample subset: FACS-sorted CD8+CD4-CCR7+CD45RA+ naive T cells. The clonotype was recovered from a human donor in good health. Some libraries in this study had Jurkat cell RNA spiked in. This chain connects TRBV27 to TRBJ2-7, with D possibly matching TRBD2 (5 bases). The CDR3 region has the DNA TGTGTCAGCAGCTCCGGGATCTACGAGCAGTACTTC. This encodes CVSSSGIYEQYF.